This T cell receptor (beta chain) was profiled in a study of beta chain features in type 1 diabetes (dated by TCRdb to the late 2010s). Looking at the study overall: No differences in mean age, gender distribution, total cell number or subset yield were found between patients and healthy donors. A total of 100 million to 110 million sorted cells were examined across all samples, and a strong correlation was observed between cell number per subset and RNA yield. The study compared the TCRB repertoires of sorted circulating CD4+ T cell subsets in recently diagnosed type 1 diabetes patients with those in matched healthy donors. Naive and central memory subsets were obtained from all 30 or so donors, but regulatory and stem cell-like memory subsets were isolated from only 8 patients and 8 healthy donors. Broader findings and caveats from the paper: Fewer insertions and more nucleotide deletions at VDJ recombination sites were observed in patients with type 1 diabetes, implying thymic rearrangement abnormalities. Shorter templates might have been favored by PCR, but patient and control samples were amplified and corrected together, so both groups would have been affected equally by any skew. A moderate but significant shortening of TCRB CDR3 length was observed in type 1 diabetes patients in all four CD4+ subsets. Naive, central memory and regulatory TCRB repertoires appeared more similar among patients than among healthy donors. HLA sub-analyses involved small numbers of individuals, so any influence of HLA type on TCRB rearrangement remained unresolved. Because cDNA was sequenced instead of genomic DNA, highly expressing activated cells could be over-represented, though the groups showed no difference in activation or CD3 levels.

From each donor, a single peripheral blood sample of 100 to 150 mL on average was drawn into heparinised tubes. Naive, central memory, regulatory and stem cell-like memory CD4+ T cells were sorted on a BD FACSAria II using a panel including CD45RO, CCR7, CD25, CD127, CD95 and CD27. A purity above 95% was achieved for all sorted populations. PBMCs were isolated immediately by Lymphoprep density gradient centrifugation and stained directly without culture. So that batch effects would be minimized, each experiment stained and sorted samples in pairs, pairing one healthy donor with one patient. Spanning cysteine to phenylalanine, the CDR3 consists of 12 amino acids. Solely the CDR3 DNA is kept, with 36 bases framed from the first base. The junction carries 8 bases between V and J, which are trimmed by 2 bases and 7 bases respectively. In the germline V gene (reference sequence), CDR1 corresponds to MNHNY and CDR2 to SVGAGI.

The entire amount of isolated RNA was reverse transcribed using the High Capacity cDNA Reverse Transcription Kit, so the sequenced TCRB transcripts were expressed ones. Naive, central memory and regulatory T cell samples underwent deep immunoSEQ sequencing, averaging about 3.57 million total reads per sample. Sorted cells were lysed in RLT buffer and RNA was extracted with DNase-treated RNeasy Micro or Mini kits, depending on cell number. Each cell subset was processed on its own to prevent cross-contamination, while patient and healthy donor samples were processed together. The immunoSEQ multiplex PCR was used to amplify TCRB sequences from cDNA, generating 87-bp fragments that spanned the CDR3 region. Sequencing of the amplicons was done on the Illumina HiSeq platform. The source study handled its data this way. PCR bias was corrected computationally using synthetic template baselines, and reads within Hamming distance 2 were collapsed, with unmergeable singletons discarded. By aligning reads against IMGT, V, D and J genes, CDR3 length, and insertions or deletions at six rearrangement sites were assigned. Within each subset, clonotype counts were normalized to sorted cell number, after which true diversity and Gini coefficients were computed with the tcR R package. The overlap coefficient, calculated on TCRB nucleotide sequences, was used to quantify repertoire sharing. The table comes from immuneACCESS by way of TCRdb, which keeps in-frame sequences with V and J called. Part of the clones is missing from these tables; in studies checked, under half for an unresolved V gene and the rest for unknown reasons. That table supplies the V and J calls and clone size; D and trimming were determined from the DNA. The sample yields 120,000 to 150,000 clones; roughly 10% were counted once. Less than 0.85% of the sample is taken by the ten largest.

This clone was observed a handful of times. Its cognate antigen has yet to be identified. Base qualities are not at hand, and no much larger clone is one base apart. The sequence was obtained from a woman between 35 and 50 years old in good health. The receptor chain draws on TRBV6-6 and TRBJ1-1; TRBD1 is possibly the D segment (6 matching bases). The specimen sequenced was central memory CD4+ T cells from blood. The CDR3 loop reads CASSYADSEAFF. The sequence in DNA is TGTGCCAGCAGTTACGCGGACAGTGAAGCTTTCTTT.